The T cell receptor beta chain described here comes from a study of identical twins. V lost 7 bases, J lost 2 bases, and 12 bases lay in between. The CDR3 length is 12 residues. Germline values: CDR1 SQVTM, CDR2 ANQGSEA. On this clonotype: What it recognizes is unknown.

In TCRdb, the 5' RACE reads were re-called with MiXCR into one record per CDR3 protein. The sample lists about 520,000 distinct CDR3 sequences, 20% to 25% occurring once. Study-level findings and limits: Fewer insertions were carried by abundant cord blood beta clonotypes, but none was seen in memory repertoires.

These data were also reused for a study on T cells expressing NK-cell markers. That study adds: Six or seven donors had dominant NKG2C+ clonotypes that comprised roughly 1.0-8% of their CD8+ T cells.

This receptor was identified in a woman aged 18 to 35 in good health. Material for sequencing was CD4+ T cells sorted from blood. V and J are TRBV29-1 and TRBJ2-7; D might be TRBD2 (5 bases). The CDR3 loop reads CSGGRETYEQYF. The CDR3 DNA follows: TGCAGCGGCGGCCGGGAAACCTACGAGCAGTACTTC.